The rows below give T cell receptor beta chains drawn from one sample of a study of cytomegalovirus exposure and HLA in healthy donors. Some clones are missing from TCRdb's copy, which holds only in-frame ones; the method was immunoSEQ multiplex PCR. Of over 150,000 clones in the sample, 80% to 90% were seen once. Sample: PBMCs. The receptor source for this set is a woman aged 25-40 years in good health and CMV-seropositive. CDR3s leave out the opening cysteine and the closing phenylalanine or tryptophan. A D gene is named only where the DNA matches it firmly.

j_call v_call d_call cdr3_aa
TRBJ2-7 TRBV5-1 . ASSPRLEGLSGEQY
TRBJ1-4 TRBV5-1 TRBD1 ASNWGTGATNEKLF
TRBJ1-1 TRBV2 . ASSERENTEAF
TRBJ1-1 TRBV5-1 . ASSYSRDTEAF
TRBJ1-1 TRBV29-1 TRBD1 SVAGQGASGTEAF
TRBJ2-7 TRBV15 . ATSRDGSGAYEQY
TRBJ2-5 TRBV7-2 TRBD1 ASSSDRGQETQY
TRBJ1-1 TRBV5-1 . ASSLSAGNTEAF
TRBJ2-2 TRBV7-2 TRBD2 ASSRLAGGGNTGELF
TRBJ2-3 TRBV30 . AWGLSLEDTQY